The 22 T cell receptor beta chains reported below all come from one sample, sequenced in a study of T cell repertoires in cytomegalovirus infection. The antigens these receptors bind are not known. TCRdb re-called the reads through MiXCR, storing one row per CDR3 protein. Seen here are roughly 350,000 distinct CDR3 sequences, roughly 36% observed once, and the top ten hold roughly 13%. The starting material was cultured PBMCs, obtained from culture after CMV antigen stimulation. The receptor source for this set is a human donor in good health (CMV status not recorded). Some clones in this sample may be carry-over from other donors' samples.

The chain joins TRBV7-2 to TRBJ2-1; D is uncertain. The CDR3 runs to 13 residues. Germline V lookup: CDR1 SGHTA, CDR2 FQGNSA. V was trimmed by 6 bases and J by 8 bases, leaving 14 bases between them. The CDR3 coding sequence is TGTGCCAGCAGGGGCCTAGTTGAGGATGAGCAGTTCTTC. Its translation is CASRGLVEDEQFF.

The chain carries TRBV6-5 and TRBJ1-6; possible D gene TRBD1, 5 bases. The CDR3 has 15 amino acids. The germline V gene has CDR1 MNHEY and CDR2 SVGAGI. V lost 6 bases and J lost 9, with 18 bases in between. The CDR3 region has the DNA TGTGCCAGCAGGGACACCGAGCGGAGGGGTTCACCCCTCCACTTT. Amino acid sequence: CASRDTERRGSPLHF.

This chain links TRBV6-2 or TRBV6-3 with TRBJ2-1; 9 bases agree with TRBD1. Germline values: CDR1 MNHEY, CDR2 SVGEGT. The CDR3 runs to 14 residues. Losses at the gene ends were 5 bases for V and 6 bases for J; bases not matched to a gene: 5. The CDR3 sequence: CASSPGQGFNEQFF. The CDR3 coding sequence is TGTGCCAGCAGTCCGGGACAGGGCTTCAATGAGCAGTTCTTC.

The V and J genes are TRBV25-1 and TRBJ2-3; perhaps TRBD2 as D (5 bases). Germline V CDR1 and CDR2: MGHDK, SYGVNS. The V gene lost 0 bases and the J gene lost 1 base, with 14 bases spanning the gap. This CDR3 is 17 amino acids long. In DNA, the CDR3 is TGTGCCAGCAGTGAATACTTAGGCGGGTCTGGCACAGATACGCAGTATTTT. This encodes CASSEYLGGSGTDTQYF.

This chain links TRBV7-2 with TRBJ2-5, with D tentatively TRBD2 (5 bases). Germline V gives CDR1 SGHTA, CDR2 FQGNSA. The CDR3 length is 15 residues. Deletions cut 1 base from V and 5 bases from J, with 14 bases between. DNA of the CDR3: TGTGCCAGCAGCTTAGTGCCGGGAACACACGAGACCCAGTACTTC. It yields the protein CASSLVPGTHETQYF.

This chain links TRBV28 with TRBJ2-3, with TRBD2 matching 7 bases. The length of the CDR3 is 15 residues. The germline CDR1 and CDR2 sequences are MDHEN and SYDVKM. After removal of 5 bases from V and 0 bases from J, the junction contained 5 bases not matched to a gene. The CDR3: CASSITTSSTDTQYF. CDR3 DNA sequence: TGTGCCAGCAGTATTACGACTAGCAGCACAGATACGCAGTATTTT.

The table lists this clonotype with a few counts. This chain connects TRBV6-5 to TRBJ2-7, with D possibly being TRBD2 (6 bases). Trimming pared 4 bases from V and 2 bases from J, leaving 15 bases between. Looked up from germline, CDR1 is MNHEY and CDR2 is SVGAGI. This CDR3 spans 15 amino acids. The CDR3 reads CASSSPGVSPYEQYF. For the CDR3, the DNA is TGTGCCAGCAGTTCGCCGGGAGTCTCCCCCTACGAGCAGTACTTC.

This clonotype was counted a few times. The rearrangement links TRBV10-2 to TRBJ1-1; TRBD1 is a possible D gene (6 bases). Per germline, CDR1 WSHSY and CDR2 SAAADI. Trimming left V 3 bases short and J 12 bases short, with 23 bases between. The CDR3 runs 15 residues. CDR3 sequence reads: CASSDPGTAPRGPFF. In nucleotides, the CDR3 is TGCGCCAGCAGTGATCCCGGGACGGCGCCCAGGGGTCCTTTCTTT.

This chain joins TRBV5-4 and TRBJ1-3; 10 nucleotides align to TRBD1. The CDR3 is 20 residues long. The ends lost 2 bases at V and 0 bases at J; junction bases unmatched: 14. Germline V gene lookup returns CDR1 SGHNT and CDR2 YYREEE (reference sequence). The CDR3 here is CASSLFSGQGHSGSGNTIYF. As DNA, the CDR3 is TGTGCCAGCAGCTTATTCTCGGGACAGGGGCACTCTGGCTCTGGAAACACCATATATTTT.

This sequence joins TRBV7-6 and TRBJ1-2; D perhaps matches TRBD1 (5 bases). CDR1 and CDR2 from the germline V gene are SGHVS and FNYEAQ. V was shortened by 5 bases and J by 0 bases, with 13 bases between the two germline ends. The CDR3 consists of 15 residues. The chain's CDR3 is CASSRFGATNYGYTF. DNA for the CDR3: TGTGCCAGCAGCCGATTTGGGGCTACTAACTATGGCTACACCTTC.

The chain carries TRBV12-3 or TRBV12-4 and TRBJ1-1; D not certain. The CDR3 totals 15 residues. Trimming removed 1 base at V and 4 bases at J, with 13 bases between. As DNA, the CDR3 is TGTGCCAGCAGTTTAGGTGCGGGATTTGGCACTGAAGCTTTCTTT. It encodes CASSLGAGFGTEAFF.

V gene TRBV12-5 combines with J gene TRBJ2-7; no definite D call. The CDR3 has 12 residues. Trimming took 5 bases from V and 2 from J, leaving 7 bases between them. The germline CDR1 and CDR2 sequences are LGHNT and FRNRAP. CDR3 loop: CASGGDPYEQYF. Here the CDR3 DNA reads TGTGCTAGTGGTGGCGATCCCTACGAGCAGTACTTC.

This clonotype was detected a few times. The rearrangement links TRBV7-2 to TRBJ2-2; TRBD1 aligns across 10 bases. V was clipped by 4 bases and J by 4 bases; unmatched bases: 3. From germline, CDR1 is SGHTA and CDR2 FQGNSA. CDR3 size: 15 residues. CDR3 protein: CASSSRTGGTGELFF. CDR3 DNA sequence: TGTGCCAGCAGCTCTAGGACAGGGGGCACCGGGGAGCTGTTTTTT.

The sample holds a few counts of this clonotype. The J gene is TRBJ1-4, the V gene TRBV5-1, with 8 bases matching TRBD1. The V segment lost 4 bases and the J segment 7 bases; nucleotides outside the gene matches: 6. The CDR3 is 14 amino acids. CDR1 SGHRS and CDR2 YFSETQ come from the germline V gene. The DNA for the CDR3 is TGCGCCAGCAGCCTCGGGACAGGCGGTGAAAAACTGTTTTTT. Its translation is CASSLGTGGEKLFF.

This clonotype was detected many times. The rearrangement links TRBV6-1 to TRBJ2-3; a possible D gene is TRBD2 (6 bases). Germline V gene sequence: CDR1 MNHNS, CDR2 SASEGT. The CDR3 spans 14 residues. Deletions cut 2 bases from V and 3 bases from J, with 9 bases between. The CDR3 loop is CASSEQGGTDTQYF. CDR3 DNA sequence: TGTGCCAGCAGTGAACAGGGAGGAACAGATACGCAGTATTTT.

Many counts were recorded for this clonotype. The V call is TRBV7-2, the J call TRBJ2-7; 9 bases are shared with TRBD1. Germline CDR1 reads SGHTA; CDR2 reads FQGNSA. With 2 bases clipped from V and 4 bases from J, the junction kept 6 bases outside the gene matches. The CDR3 has 15 amino acids. The CDR3 reads CASSLRGTGSYEQYF. The DNA for the CDR3 is TGTGCCAGCAGCTTAAGAGGGACAGGGTCGTACGAGCAGTACTTC.

The chain is built from TRBV4-3 and TRBJ2-3; 9 bases fit TRBD2. The J segment lost 5 bases and the V segment lost 0 bases, leaving 6 bases of the junction unmatched. The germline V gene encodes CDR1 LGHNA and CDR2 YSLEER. The CDR3 is 16 amino acids. The CDR3 sequence is CASSQDGAGGGDTQYF. The CDR3 DNA reads as TGCGCCAGCAGCCAAGATGGGGCGGGAGGGGGAGATACGCAGTATTTT.

The CDR3 DNA follows: TGTGCCAGCAGCTTGGACAGGGTTGAGACCCAGTACTTC. Translation: CASSLDRVETQYF. The J gene is TRBJ2-5, the V gene TRBV7-2; the match to TRBD1 covers 8 bases. Trimming took 3 bases from V and 5 from J; bases not matched to a gene: 2. This CDR3 is 13 amino acids long. In germline, CDR1 is SGHTA, CDR2 FQGNSA.

The rearrangement joins TRBV11-2 to TRBJ2-1, with 10 bases identical to TRBD1. Unmatched junction bases numbered 14, after V lost 6 bases and J lost 6 bases. The CDR3 contains 17 residues. Germline-derived CDR1 and CDR2 are SGHAT and FQNNGV. The CDR3 loop is CASSPYPGTGVGNEQFF. The DNA for the CDR3 is TGTGCCAGCAGTCCTTATCCGGGGACAGGGGTGGGCAATGAGCAGTTCTTC.

The chain has TRBV15 and TRBJ1-1, with 7 bases that match TRBD1. The CDR3 covers 15 residues. The V gene's germline CDR1 is LNHNV and CDR2 YYDKDF (reference sequence). The J segment lost 7 bases and the V segment lost 4 bases, leaving 12 bases of the junction unmatched. CDR3 in amino acids: CATSTKRQGVYEAFF. CDR3 in DNA: TGTGCCACCAGCACCAAAAGACAGGGAGTTTATGAAGCTTTCTTT.

The genes are TRBV29-1 and TRBJ2-1; 8 bases match TRBD2. Losses at the gene ends were 7 bases for V and 5 bases for J; bases not matched to a gene: 7. The CDR3 covers 13 residues. CDR1 is SQVTM and CDR2 is ANQGSEA in the germline V gene. The CDR3 DNA reads TGCAGCGCCTACGGGAGGGGGAACAATGAGCAGTTCTTC. Residues: CSAYGRGNNEQFF.

V is TRBV6-2 or TRBV6-3 and J is TRBJ2-1; TRBD2 matches 9 bases. Losses at the gene ends were 11 bases for V and 5 bases for J; bases not matched to a gene: 10. In germline, CDR1 is MNHEY, CDR2 SVGEGT. The CDR3 runs to 14 residues. The chain's CDR3 is CAGSLAGTHNEQFF. CDR3 coding DNA: TGTGCCGGGTCTCTAGCGGGAACCCACAATGAGCAGTTCTTC.